The 20 T cell receptor beta chains presented below share a single source sample, sequenced in a study of T cells in Graves' hyperthyroidism and ophthalmopathy. RNA transcripts were the template for amplifying TCR beta CDR3 regions. Carried out on the TCR CDR3, a first-round RT-PCR used the HTBI primer set. TCRdb passed the multiplex PCR reads through MiXCR, listing each CDR3 protein once. The sample contains 300,000 to 450,000 distinct CDR3 sequences, about a fifth of which appear only once. The specimen sequenced was blood. The source is a man between 18 and 35 years old with Graves' ophthalmopathy.

This clonotype was found a few times. This chain connects TRBV28 to TRBJ2-2; D remains unclear. Germline V gene data show CDR1 as MDHEN and CDR2 as SYDVKM. The CDR3 runs 12 residues. V was trimmed by 2 bases and J by 7 bases, leaving 5 bases between them. This chain's CDR3 is CASSLIRGELFF. The CDR3 region has the DNA TGTGCCAGCAGTTTAATACGCGGGGAGCTGTTTTTT.

Notes on this clonotype: With a much larger clone just one base away, this may be a read error. The chain links TRBV27 to TRBJ2-5, with 12 bases matching TRBD1. This CDR3 has 16 amino acids. The germline V gene encodes CDR1 MNHEY and CDR2 SMNVEV (reference sequence). The DNA for the CDR3 is TGTGTCAGCAGTTTCGGGACAGGGGGCGTTGGAGAGACCCAGTACTTC. Protein sequence: CVSSFGTGGVGETQYF.

This clonotype has a count of ten or more. The rearrangement joins TRBV5-8 to TRBJ1-5, with no clear D. The CDR3 length is 15 residues. In germline, CDR1 is SGHTS, CDR2 YDEGEE. V lost 3 bases to trimming and J lost 6 bases, with 16 bases between them. CDR3 sequence: CASSSGGGFGQPQHF. The DNA of the CDR3 is TGTGCCAGCAGCTCGGGTGGTGGGTTCGGTCAGCCCCAGCATTTT. Filled out from reference TRBV5-8 and TRBJ1-5, the complete variable domain reads EAGVTQSPTHLIKTRGQQATLRCSPISGHTSVYWYQQALGLGLQFLLWYDEGEERNRGNFPPRFSGRQFPNYSSELNVNALELEDSALYLCASSSGGGFGQPQHFGDGTRLSIL.

The chain combines TRBV6-1 with TRBJ1-4, with 9 bases that match TRBD1. V was pared by 4 bases and J by 7 bases, with 7 bases of the junction left unmatched. This CDR3 is built from 15 residues. Germline lookup yields CDR1 MNHNS and CDR2 SASEGT. The CDR3 reads CASSGPTGGLEKLFF. As DNA, the CDR3 is TGTGCCAGCAGTGGTCCGACAGGGGGACTTGAAAAACTGTTTTTT.

Concerning this clonotype itself: This may arise from a read error, as a much more abundant clone is one base away. CDR3 bases: TGTGCCAGCAGCCCAAAGGAGGGCACCGAGCAGTTCTTC. Amino acids: CASSPKEGTEQFF. The chain uses TRBV11-2 and TRBJ2-1, with D possibly matching TRBD2 (6 bases). This CDR3 comprises 13 residues. The V gene's germline CDR1 is SGHAT and CDR2 FQNNGV. V gave up 5 bases and J gave up 10 bases, with 15 bases separating them. The full variable domain, completed using reference TRBV11-2 and TRBJ2-1, is EAGVAQSPRYKIIEKRQSVAFWCNPISGHATLYWYQQILGQGPKLLIQFQNNGVVDDSQLPKDRFSAERLKGVDSTLKIQPAKLEDSAVYLCASSPKEGTEQFFGPGTRLTVL.

J is TRBJ1-1 and V is TRBV10-3, with a tentative D call TRBD1 (6 bases). V lost 4 bases and J lost 6, with 18 bases in between. The CDR3 loop spans 15 amino acids. Germline CDR1 is ENHRY and CDR2 is SYGVKD. The DNA for the CDR3 is TGTGCCATCAGTGCGGTAGCAGGGGTTTACGCTGAAGCTTTCTTT. This translates into CAISAVAGVYAEAFF.

At least ten counts were recorded for this clonotype. CDR3 in amino acids: CASSFYRPGQGKETQYF. In DNA form, the CDR3 reads TGTGCCAGCAGCTTCTACCGACCGGGACAGGGTAAAGAGACCCAGTACTTC. The V and J genes are TRBV7-8 and TRBJ2-5; TRBD1 matches at 9 bases. The V gene end was trimmed by 3 bases and the J gene end by 3 bases; junction bases not matched to a gene: 11. From germline, CDR1 is SGHVS and CDR2 FQNEAQ. The CDR3 is 17 amino acids. Complete variable domain (other parts from reference TRBV7-8 and TRBJ2-5): GAGVSQSPRYKVAKRGQDVALRCDPISGHVSLFWYQQALGQGPEFLTYFQNEAQLDKSGLPSDRFFAERPEGSVSTLKIQRTQQEDSAVYLCASSFYRPGQGKETQYFGPGTRLLVL.

The chain recombines TRBV6-1 with TRBJ2-5; D is perhaps TRBD2 (6 bases). The V gene's germline CDR1 is MNHNS and CDR2 SASEGT. The CDR3 totals 14 residues. Trimming took 8 bases from V and 2 from J, leaving 15 bases between them. The CDR3 DNA reads as TGTGCCAGCTCCATGGGAGGTTGGCAAGAGACCCAGTACTTC. This gives the protein CASSMGGWQETQYF.

This chain uses TRBV12-3 or TRBV12-4 with TRBJ2-2; D is perhaps TRBD1 (5 bases). This CDR3 is built from 14 residues. The V end was cut by 4 bases, the J end by 7 bases, with 13 bases between. The CDR3 nucleotides read TGTGCCAGCAGTTCTATTTCAGGGCACGGGGAGCTGTTTTTT. Encoded protein: CASSSISGHGELFF.

This clonotype was observed at least ten times. The V and J genes are TRBV11-2 and TRBJ2-2, with no clear D. This CDR3 has 14 amino acids. The germline V gene encodes CDR1 SGHAT and CDR2 FQNNGV. Between the trimmed V and J ends, which lost 1 base and 1 base, there was a span of 4 bases. The CDR3 DNA sequence: TGTGCCAGCAGCTTAGCCGGGAACACCGGGGAGCTGTTTTTT. As protein: CASSLAGNTGELFF.

This clonotype was recorded only once. The chain is built from TRBV7-9 and TRBJ1-1; D is ambiguous. V was shortened by 7 bases and J by 3 bases, with 12 bases between the two germline ends. This CDR3 is built from 13 residues. Germline V lookup: CDR1 SEHNR, CDR2 FQNEAQ (reference sequence). CDR3 DNA sequence: TGTGCCAGCACGGGCCTGCTGGACACTGAAGCTTTCTTT. It is translated as CASTGLLDTEAFF. Full variable domain (outside the CDR3, taken from reference TRBV7-9 and TRBJ1-1): DTGVSQNPRHKITKRGQNVTFRCDPISEHNRLYWYRQTLGQGPEFLTYFQNEAQLEKSRLLSDRFSAERPKGSFSTLEIQRTEQGDSAMYLCASTGLLDTEAFFGQGTRLTVV.

The rearrangement links TRBV5-6 to TRBJ1-1, with D perhaps matching TRBD1 (6 bases). V was shortened by 5 bases and J by 1 base, with 15 bases between the two germline ends. CDR1 is SGHDT and CDR2 is YYEEEE in the germline V gene. The CDR3 spans 15 residues. Here the CDR3 reads CASRPGGRPNTEAFF. CDR3 DNA: TGTGCCAGCAGACCGGGGGGCAGGCCGAACACTGAAGCTTTCTTT.

The gene calls are TRBV29-1 and TRBJ2-1; the match to TRBD1 covers 8 bases. The CDR3 extends over 16 amino acids. V lost 2 bases and J lost 9; bases outside the gene matches: 15. The germline V gene encodes CDR1 SQVTM and CDR2 ANQGSEA. This CDR3 reads CSVEKREDRGWGEQFF. The CDR3 bases are TGCAGCGTTGAAAAGAGGGAAGACAGGGGATGGGGTGAGCAGTTCTTC.

This clonotype was recorded at least ten times. The V and J genes are TRBV3-1 and TRBJ1-1, with unresolved D. Germline CDR1 and CDR2: LGHDT and YNNKEL (reference sequence). The CDR3 extends over 13 amino acids. Trimming took 5 bases from V and 3 from J, leaving 10 bases between them. This CDR3 is CASSIEGYTEAFF. CDR3 coding DNA: TGTGCCAGCAGCATAGAGGGTTACACTGAAGCTTTCTTT.

The rearrangement uses TRBV7-9 and TRBJ1-2; D may be TRBD1 (6 bases). The germline CDR1 and CDR2 sequences are SEHNR and FQNEAQ (reference sequence). V lost 6 bases and J lost 4, with 24 bases in between. The CDR3 has 17 residues. As DNA, the CDR3 is TGTGCCAGCAGTCGGGACTCTAGCGGGGGGCTCGGCTATGGCTACACCTTC. Encoded protein: CASSRDSSGGLGYGYTF.

The genes are TRBV7-3 and TRBJ2-7; D assignment may be TRBD1 or TRBD2 (5 bases each). The CDR3 has 17 residues. CDR1 and CDR2 (germline): SGHTA, FQGTGA. V was pared by 0 bases and J by 2 bases, with 17 bases between. CDR3 sequence reads: CASSLTAGTARTYEQYF. CDR3 in DNA: TGTGCCAGCAGCTTAACGGCCGGGACGGCTAGAACCTACGAGCAGTACTTC.

This clonotype was seen ten or more times. The V and J genes are TRBV5-1 and TRBJ1-6, with D possibly being TRBD1 (5 bases). V was cut by 0 bases and J by 7 bases, with 11 bases left in between. Germline lookup yields CDR1 SGHRS and CDR2 YFSETQ. This CDR3 comprises 15 residues. The CDR3 sequence is CASSLEVRANSPLHF. CDR3 bases: TGCGCCAGCAGCTTGGAGGTCAGGGCAAATTCACCCCTCCACTTT.

The chain combines TRBV13 with TRBJ2-3; TRBD2 matches at 11 bases. Germline values: CDR1 PRHDT, CDR2 FYEKMQ (reference sequence). V shed 5 bases and J 4 bases; nucleotides not matched to a gene: 5. This CDR3 region has 15 residues. The CDR3 spells CASSRISGGADTQYF. The CDR3 DNA is TGTGCCAGCAGCCGGATTAGCGGGGGGGCAGATACGCAGTATTTT. Using reference TRBV13 and TRBJ2-3 for the parts outside the CDR3, the full variable domain is AAGVIQSPRHLIKEKRETATLKCYPIPRHDTVYWYQQGPGQDPQFLISFYEKMQSDKGSIPDRFSAQQFSDYHSELNMSSLELGDSALYFCASSRISGGADTQYFGPGTRLTVL.

This clonotype was found a few times. This chain joins TRBV5-6 and TRBJ2-5; the D call may be TRBD1 or TRBD2 (5 bases each). This CDR3 is 14 amino acids long. With 8 bases removed from V and 0 bases from J, the gap between germline ends came to 14 bases. The germline gives CDR1 SGHDT, CDR2 YYEEEE. The CDR3: CASNPRGDQETQYF. The CDR3, as DNA: TGTGCCAGTAATCCTCGAGGGGACCAAGAGACCCAGTACTTC. Supplemented by reference TRBV5-6 and TRBJ2-5, the full variable domain reads DAGVTQSPTHLIKTRGQQVTLRCSPKSGHDTVSWYQQALGQGPQFIFQYYEEEERQRGNFPDRFSGHQFPNYSSELNVNALLLGDSALYLCASNPRGDQETQYFGPGTRLLVL.

J is TRBJ1-5 and V is TRBV3-1; a weak D match, TRBD1 (6 bases). Germline V gene sequence: CDR1 LGHDT, CDR2 YNNKEL (reference sequence). V lost 5 bases, J lost 6 bases, and 11 bases lay in between. The CDR3 is made up of 13 amino acids. Written as DNA, the CDR3 is TGTGCCAGCAGCAGGGGGGTGGGTCAGCCCCAGCATTTT. It translates to CASSRGVGQPQHF.